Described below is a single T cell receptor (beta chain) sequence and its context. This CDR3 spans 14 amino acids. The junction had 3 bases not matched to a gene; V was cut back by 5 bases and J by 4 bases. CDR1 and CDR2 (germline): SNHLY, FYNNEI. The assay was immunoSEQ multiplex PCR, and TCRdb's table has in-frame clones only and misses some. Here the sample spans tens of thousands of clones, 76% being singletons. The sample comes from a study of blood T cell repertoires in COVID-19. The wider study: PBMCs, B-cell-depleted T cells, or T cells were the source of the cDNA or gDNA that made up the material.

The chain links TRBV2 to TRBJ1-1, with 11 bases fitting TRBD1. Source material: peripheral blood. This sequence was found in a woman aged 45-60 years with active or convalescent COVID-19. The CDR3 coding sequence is TGTGCCAGCAGTAGGGACAGGGGGGCCACTGAAGCTTTCTTT. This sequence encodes CASSRDRGATEAFF. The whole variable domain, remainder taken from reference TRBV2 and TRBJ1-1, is EPEVTQTPSHQVTQMGQEVILRCVPISNHLYFYWYRQILGQKVEFLVSFYNNEISEKSEIFDDQFSVERPDGSNFTLKIRSTKLEDSAMYFCASSRDRGATEAFFGQGTRLTVV.